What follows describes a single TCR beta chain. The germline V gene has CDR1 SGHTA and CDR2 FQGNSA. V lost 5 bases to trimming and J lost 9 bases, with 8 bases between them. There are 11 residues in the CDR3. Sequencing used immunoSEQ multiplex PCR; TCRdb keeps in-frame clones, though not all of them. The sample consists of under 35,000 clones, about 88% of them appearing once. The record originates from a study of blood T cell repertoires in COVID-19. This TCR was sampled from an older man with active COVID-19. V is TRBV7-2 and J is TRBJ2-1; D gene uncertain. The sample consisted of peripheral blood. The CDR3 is CASSIDGEQFF. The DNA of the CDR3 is TGTGCCAGCAGCATAGACGGTGAGCAGTTCTTC.